This T cell receptor (beta chain) was identified during a study of cytomegalovirus exposure and HLA in healthy donors. The V segment lost 2 bases and the J segment 0 bases; nucleotides outside the gene matches: 15. Germline V gene data show CDR1 as SGHRS and CDR2 as YFSETQ. CDR3 length equals 19 residues. Turning to this clone: Its antigen is currently unknown.

The PCR was carried out with 60 Vbeta primers and 13 Jbeta primers. The repertoire was sequenced with immunoSEQ multiplex PCR; TCRdb's copy has only in-frame clones and lacks some. The sample includes some 120,000 clones, about 78% seen only once; the top ten take about 4%. Study-wide results and caveats: Most likely, a cluster of highly shared sequence variants arose as a sequencing artifact. About 87% or about 30% of the time was how often most TCR beta V segments were productive, according to an earlier analysis. Analysis was performed later, and it showed HLA-associated TCR beta chains to be more clonally expanded than equally common others. CMV serostatus stood as the only immune exposure information on hand.

This clonotype originated in a young man in good health and CMV-seronegative. This chain connects TRBV5-1 to TRBJ2-7; 9 bases are shared with TRBD1. Sequencing was done on a sample of PBMCs. The CDR3: CASSFSTGGPSGSSYEQYF. In DNA, the CDR3 is TGCGCCAGCAGCTTTAGTACAGGGGGCCCCTCGGGAAGCTCCTACGAGCAGTACTTC.